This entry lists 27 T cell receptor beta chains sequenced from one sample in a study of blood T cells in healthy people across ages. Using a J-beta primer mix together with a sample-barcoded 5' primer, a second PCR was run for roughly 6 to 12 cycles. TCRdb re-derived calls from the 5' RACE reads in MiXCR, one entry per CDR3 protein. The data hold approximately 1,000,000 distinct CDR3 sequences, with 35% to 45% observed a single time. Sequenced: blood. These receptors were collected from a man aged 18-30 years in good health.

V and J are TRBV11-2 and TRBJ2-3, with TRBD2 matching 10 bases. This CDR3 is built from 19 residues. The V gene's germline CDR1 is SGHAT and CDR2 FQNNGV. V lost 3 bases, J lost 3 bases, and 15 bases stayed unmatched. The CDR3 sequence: CASSLFILAGVNLTDTQYF. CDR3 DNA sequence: TGTGCCAGCAGCTTGTTTATCCTAGCGGGGGTAAATTTGACAGATACGCAGTATTTT. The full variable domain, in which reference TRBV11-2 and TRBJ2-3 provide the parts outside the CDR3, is EAGVAQSPRYKIIEKRQSVAFWCNPISGHATLYWYQQILGQGPKLLIQFQNNGVVDDSQLPKDRFSAERLKGVDSTLKIQPAKLEDSAVYLCASSLFILAGVNLTDTQYFGPGTRLTVL.

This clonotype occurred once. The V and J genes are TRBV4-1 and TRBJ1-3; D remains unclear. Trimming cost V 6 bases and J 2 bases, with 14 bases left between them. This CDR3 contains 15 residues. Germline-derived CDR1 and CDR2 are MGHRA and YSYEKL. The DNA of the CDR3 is TGCGCCAGCAGGCATCCCGAGGGAACTGGAAACACCATATATTTT. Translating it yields CASRHPEGTGNTIYF.

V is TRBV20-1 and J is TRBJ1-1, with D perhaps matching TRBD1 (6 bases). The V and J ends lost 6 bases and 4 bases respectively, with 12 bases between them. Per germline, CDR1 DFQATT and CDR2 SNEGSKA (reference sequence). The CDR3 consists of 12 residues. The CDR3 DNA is TGCAGTGCAGAAGAGGGGGGCACTGAAGCTTTCTTT. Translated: CSAEEGGTEAFF.

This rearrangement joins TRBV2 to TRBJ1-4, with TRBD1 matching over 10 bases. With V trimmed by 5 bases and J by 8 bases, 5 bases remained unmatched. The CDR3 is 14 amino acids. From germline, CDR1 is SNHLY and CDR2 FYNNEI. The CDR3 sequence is CASSRDRGIEKLFF. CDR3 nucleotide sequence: TGTGCCAGCAGTCGGGACAGGGGTATAGAAAAACTGTTTTTT.

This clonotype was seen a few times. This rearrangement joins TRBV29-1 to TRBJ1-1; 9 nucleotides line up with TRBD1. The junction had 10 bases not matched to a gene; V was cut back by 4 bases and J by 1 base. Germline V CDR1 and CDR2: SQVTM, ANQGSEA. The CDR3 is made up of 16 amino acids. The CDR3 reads CSVGGGTGLKNTEAFF. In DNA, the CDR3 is TGCAGCGTTGGGGGGGGGACAGGGCTCAAGAACACTGAAGCTTTCTTT. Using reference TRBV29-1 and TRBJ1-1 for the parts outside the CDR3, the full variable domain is SAVISQKPSRDICQRGTSLTIQCQVDSQVTMMFWYRQQPGQSLTLIATANQGSEATYESGFVIDKFPISRPNLTFSTLTVSNMSPEDSSIYLCSVGGGTGLKNTEAFFGQGTRLTVV.

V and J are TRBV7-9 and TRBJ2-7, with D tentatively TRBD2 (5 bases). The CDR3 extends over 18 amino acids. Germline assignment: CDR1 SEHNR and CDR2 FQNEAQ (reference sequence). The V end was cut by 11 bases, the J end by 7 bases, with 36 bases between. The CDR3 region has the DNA TGTGCCGCTGCAACGAGGGTACTTGAGCAAAGCTCCTACAATGAGCAGTACTTC. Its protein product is CAAATRVLEQSSYNEQYF.

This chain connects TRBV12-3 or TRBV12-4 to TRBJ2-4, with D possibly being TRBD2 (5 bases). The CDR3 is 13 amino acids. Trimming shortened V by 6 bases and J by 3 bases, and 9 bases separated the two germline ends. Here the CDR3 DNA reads TGTGCCAGCAGCTCCGGGGTCAAAAACATTCAGTACTTC. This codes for CASSSGVKNIQYF.

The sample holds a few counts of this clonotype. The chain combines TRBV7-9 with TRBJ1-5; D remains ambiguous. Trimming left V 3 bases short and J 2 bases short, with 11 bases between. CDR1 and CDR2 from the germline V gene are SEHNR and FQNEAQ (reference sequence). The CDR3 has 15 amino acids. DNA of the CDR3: TGTGCCAGCAGCTTTTCCGGAGACGGCAATCAGCCCCAGCATTTT. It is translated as CASSFSGDGNQPQHF. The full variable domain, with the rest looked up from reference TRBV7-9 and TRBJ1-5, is DTGVSQNPRHKITKRGQNVTFRCDPISEHNRLYWYRQTLGQGPEFLTYFQNEAQLEKSRLLSDRFSAERPKGSFSTLEIQRTEQGDSAMYLCASSFSGDGNQPQHFGDGTRLSIL.

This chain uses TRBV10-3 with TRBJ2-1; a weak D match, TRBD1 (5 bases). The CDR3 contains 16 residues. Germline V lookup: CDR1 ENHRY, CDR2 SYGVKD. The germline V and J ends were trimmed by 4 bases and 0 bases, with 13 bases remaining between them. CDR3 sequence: CAISGGQAYSYNEQFF. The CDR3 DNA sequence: TGTGCCATCAGTGGGGGCCAGGCATACTCCTACAATGAGCAGTTCTTC.

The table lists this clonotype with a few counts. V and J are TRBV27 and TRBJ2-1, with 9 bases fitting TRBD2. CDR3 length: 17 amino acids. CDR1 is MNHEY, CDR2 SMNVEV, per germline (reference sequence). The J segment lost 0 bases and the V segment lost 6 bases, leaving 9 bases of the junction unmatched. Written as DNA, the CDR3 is TGTGCCAGCAGGGAGGGCTATAGCGGGGGCTCCTACAATGAGCAGTTCTTC. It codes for CASREGYSGGSYNEQFF.

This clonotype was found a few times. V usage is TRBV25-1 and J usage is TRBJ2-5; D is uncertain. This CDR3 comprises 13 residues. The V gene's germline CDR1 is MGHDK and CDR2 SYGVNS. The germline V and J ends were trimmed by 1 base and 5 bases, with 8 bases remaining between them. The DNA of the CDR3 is TGTGCCAGCAGTGAATGGGGTGGGGAGACCCAGTACTTC. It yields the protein CASSEWGGETQYF.

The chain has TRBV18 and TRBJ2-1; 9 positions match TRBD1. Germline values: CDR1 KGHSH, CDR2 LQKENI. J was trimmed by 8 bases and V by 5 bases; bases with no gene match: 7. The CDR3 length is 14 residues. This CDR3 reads CASSTQGARDEQFF. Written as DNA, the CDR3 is TGTGCCAGCTCAACACAGGGGGCGCGAGATGAGCAGTTCTTC.

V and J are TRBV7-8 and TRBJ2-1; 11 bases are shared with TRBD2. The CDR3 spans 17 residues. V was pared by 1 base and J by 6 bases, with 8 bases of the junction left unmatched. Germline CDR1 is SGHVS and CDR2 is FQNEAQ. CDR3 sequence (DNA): TGTGCCAGCAGCTTAGGGAGGTATAGCGGGGGGGCCAATGAGCAGTTCTTC. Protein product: CASSLGRYSGGANEQFF. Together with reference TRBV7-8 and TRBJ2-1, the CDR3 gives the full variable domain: GAGVSQSPRYKVAKRGQDVALRCDPISGHVSLFWYQQALGQGPEFLTYFQNEAQLDKSGLPSDRFFAERPEGSVSTLKIQRTQQEDSAVYLCASSLGRYSGGANEQFFGPGTRLTVL.

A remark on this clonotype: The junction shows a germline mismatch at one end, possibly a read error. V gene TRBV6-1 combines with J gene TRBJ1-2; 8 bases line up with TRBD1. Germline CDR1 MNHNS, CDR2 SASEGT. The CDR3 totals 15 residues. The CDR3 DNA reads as TGTGCCAGCAGTGAAAGGACAGGGTCGATCTATGGCCACACCTTC. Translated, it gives CASSERTGSIYGHTF.

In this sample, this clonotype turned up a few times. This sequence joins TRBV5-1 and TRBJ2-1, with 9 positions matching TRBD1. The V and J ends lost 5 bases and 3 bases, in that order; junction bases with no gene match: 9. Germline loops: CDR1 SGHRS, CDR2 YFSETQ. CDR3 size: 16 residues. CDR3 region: CASSYFGDRDYNEQFF. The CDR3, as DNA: TGCGCCAGCAGTTATTTTGGGGACAGGGACTACAATGAGCAGTTCTTC.

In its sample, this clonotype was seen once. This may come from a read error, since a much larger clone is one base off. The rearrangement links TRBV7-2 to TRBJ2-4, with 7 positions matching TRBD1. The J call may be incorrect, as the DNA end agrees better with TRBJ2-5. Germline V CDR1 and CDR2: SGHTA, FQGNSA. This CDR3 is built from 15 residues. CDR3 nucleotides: TGTGCCAACAGCATATCGACAGGGAATCAGGAGACCCAGTACTTC. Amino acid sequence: CANSISTGNQETQYF.

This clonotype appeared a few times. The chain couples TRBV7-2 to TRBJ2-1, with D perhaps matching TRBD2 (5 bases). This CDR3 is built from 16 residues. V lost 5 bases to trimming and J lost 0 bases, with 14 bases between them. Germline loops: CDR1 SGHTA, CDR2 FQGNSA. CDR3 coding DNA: TGTGCCAGCAGCCGGGGTGGGGTTTTCTCCTACAATGAGCAGTTCTTC. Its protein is CASSRGGVFSYNEQFF.

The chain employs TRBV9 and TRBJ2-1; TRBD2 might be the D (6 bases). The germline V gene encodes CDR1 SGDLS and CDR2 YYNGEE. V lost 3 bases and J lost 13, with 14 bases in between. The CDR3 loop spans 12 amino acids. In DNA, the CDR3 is TGTGCCAGCAGCGCTGGGGGGACTCCCCAGTTCTTC. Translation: CASSAGGTPQFF.

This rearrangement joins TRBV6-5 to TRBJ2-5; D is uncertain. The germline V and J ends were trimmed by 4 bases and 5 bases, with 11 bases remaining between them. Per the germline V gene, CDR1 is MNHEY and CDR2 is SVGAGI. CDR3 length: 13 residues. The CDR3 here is CASSSRVDETQYF. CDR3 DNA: TGTGCCAGCAGTTCACGGGTAGATGAGACCCAGTACTTC.

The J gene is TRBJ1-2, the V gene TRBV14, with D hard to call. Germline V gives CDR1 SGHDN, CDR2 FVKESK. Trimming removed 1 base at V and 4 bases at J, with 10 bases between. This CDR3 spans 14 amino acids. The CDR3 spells CASSQVRASYGYTF. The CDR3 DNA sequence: TGTGCCAGCAGCCAAGTTAGGGCGAGCTATGGCTACACCTTC.

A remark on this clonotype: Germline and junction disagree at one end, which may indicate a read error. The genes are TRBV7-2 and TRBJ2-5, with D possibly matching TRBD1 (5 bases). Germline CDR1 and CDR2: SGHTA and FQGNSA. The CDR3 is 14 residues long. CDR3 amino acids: CASSLEIGEEAQYF. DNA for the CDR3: TGTGCCAGCAGCCTAGAGATAGGGGAAGAGGCCCAGTACTTC.

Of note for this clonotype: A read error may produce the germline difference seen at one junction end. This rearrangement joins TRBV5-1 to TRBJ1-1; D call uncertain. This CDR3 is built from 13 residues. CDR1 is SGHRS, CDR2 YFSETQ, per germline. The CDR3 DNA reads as TGTGCCAGCAGTGTCGGCCGGGACACTGAAGCTTTCTTT. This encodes CASSVGRDTEAFF.

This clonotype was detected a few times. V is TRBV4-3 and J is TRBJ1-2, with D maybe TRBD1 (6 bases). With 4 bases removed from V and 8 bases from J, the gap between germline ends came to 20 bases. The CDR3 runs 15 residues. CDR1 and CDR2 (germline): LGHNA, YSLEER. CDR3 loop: CASSPQGQSYGGYTF. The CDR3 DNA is TGCGCCAGCAGCCCCCAAGGACAGTCCTATGGAGGCTACACCTTC.

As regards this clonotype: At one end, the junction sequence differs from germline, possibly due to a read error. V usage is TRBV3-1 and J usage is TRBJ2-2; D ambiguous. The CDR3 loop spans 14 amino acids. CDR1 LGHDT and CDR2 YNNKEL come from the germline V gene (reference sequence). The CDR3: CASSYRRNTEELFF. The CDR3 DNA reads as TGTGCCAGCAGCTACCGACGCAACACCGAGGAGCTGTTTTTT.

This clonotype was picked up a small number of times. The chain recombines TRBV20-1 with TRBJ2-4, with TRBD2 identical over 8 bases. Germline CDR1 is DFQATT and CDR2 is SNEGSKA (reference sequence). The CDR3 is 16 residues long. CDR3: CINTPPGGGAKNIQYF. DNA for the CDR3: TGCATTAATACGCCGCCGGGCGGGGGGGCCAAAAACATTCAGTACTTC.

CDR3 coding DNA: TGTGCCAGCAGCCAAGATTGGGGGGGGGATCAGCCCCAGCATTTT. It specifies CASSQDWGGDQPQHF. The chain is built from TRBV4-2 and TRBJ1-5; a possible D gene is TRBD1 (5 bases). CDR3 length equals 15 residues. CDR1 LGHNA and CDR2 YNFKEQ come from the germline V gene. The V end lost 0 bases, the J end lost 5 bases, and 11 bases lay between the germline ends.

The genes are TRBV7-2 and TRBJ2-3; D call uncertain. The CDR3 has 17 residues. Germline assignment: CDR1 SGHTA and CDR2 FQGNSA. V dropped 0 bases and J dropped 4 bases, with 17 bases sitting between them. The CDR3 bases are TGTGCCAGCAGCTTAGCAGAGGTGGTTAAGTTCGCAGATACGCAGTATTTT. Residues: CASSLAEVVKFADTQYF. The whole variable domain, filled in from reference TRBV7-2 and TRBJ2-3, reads GAGVSQSPSNKVTEKGKDVELRCDPISGHTALYWYRQSLGQGLEFLIYFQGNSAPDKSGLPSDRFSAERTGGSVSTLTIQRTQQEDSAVYLCASSLAEVVKFADTQYFGPGTRLTVL.